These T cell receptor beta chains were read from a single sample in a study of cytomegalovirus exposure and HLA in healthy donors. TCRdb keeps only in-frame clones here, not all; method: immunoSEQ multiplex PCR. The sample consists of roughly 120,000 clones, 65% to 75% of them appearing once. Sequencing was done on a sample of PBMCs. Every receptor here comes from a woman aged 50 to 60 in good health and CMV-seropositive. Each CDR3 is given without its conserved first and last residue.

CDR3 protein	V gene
ASSERIGSGGAGIEQF	TRBV6-1
ASSEARRDGYT	TRBV2
ASRLDGTGGNEQY	TRBV4-2
SASGTGGTGANVLT	TRBV29-1
SVDRGAGYEQY	TRBV29-1
ASSYSGSSYEQY	TRBV27
ASSPTGMNSPLH	TRBV4-3
ASSLASGSAGYT	TRBV7-2
ASSESTTDSGELF	TRBV10-1
ASSRQGRGGTDTQY	TRBV19
ASSQDRQGNGYT	TRBV4-3
ASSYGLNGADTQY	TRBV6-5
ASSADIGISYEQY	TRBV6-5
ASSLGPDRNYGYT	TRBV7-2
ASRLQNTEAF	TRBV4-2
ASSYSRGGYNEQF	TRBV6-5
ASAYDGTGSYEQY	TRBV19